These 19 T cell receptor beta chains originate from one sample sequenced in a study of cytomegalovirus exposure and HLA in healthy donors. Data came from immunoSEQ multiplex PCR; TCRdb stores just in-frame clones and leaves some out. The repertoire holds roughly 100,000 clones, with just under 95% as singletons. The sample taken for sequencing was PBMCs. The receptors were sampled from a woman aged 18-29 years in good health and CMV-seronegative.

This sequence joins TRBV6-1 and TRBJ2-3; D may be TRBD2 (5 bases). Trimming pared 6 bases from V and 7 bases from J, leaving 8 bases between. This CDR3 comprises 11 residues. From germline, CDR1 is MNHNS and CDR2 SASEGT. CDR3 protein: CASSEGYTQYF. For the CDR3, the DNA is TGTGCCAGCAGCGAGGGTTATACGCAGTATTTT.

The CDR3, as DNA: TGCGCCAGCAGCCAAGAAGGGCTAGCGGCCTCCTACGAGCAGTACTTC. Translated, it gives CASSQEGLAASYEQYF. The chain has TRBV4-1 and TRBJ2-7, with 7 bases identical to TRBD2. The CDR3 has 16 residues. Germline V gives CDR1 MGHRA, CDR2 YSYEKL. V trimming: 0 bases; J trimming: 0 bases; junction bases outside the gene matches: 5.

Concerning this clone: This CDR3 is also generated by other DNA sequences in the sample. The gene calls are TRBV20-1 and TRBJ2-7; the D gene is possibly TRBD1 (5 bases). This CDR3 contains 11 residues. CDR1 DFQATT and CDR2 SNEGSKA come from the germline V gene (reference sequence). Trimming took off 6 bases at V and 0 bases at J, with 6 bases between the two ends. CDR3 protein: CSAGDSYEQYF. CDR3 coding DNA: TGCAGTGCAGGGGACTCCTACGAGCAGTACTTC.

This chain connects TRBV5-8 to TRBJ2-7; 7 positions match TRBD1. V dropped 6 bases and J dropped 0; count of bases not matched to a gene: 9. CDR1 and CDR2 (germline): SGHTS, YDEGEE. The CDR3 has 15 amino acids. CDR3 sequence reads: CASNYNRGYSYEQYF. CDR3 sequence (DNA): TGTGCCAGCAACTATAACAGGGGCTACTCCTACGAGCAGTACTTC. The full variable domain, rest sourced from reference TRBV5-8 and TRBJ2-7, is EAGVTQSPTHLIKTRGQQATLRCSPISGHTSVYWYQQALGLGLQFLLWYDEGEERNRGNFPPRFSGRQFPNYSSELNVNALELEDSALYLCASNYNRGYSYEQYFGPGTRLTVT.

CDR3 sequence (DNA): TGCGCCAGCAGCGAGGGACTAAACATTAACAATGAGCAGTTCTTC. This sequence encodes CASSEGLNINNEQFF. The chain carries TRBV5-1 and TRBJ2-1; 7 positions agree with TRBD2. CDR3 length: 15 residues. CDR1 and CDR2 from the germline V gene are SGHRS and YFSETQ. J gave up 5 bases and V 4 bases, and 9 bases lay outside the gene matches.

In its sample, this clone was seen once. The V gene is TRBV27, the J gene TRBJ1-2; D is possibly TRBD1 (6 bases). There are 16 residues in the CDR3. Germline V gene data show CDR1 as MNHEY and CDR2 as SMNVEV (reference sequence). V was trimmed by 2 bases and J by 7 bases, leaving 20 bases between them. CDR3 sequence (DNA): TGTGCCAGCAGTTTAATAGGGGGTCGACGAGATGGTGGCTACACCTTC. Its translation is CASSLIGGRRDGGYTF.

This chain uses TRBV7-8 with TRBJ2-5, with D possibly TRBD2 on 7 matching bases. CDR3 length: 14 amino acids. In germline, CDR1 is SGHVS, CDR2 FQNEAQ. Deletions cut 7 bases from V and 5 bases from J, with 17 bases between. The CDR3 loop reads CASTSEGGMETQYF. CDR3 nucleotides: TGTGCCAGCACTTCCGAGGGGGGGATGGAGACCCAGTACTTC.

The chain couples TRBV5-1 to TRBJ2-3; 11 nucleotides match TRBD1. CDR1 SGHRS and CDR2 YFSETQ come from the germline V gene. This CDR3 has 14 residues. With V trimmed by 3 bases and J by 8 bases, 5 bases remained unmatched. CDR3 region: CASSWGQGVVTQYF. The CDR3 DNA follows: TGCGCCAGCAGCTGGGGACAGGGGGTAGTTACGCAGTATTTT.

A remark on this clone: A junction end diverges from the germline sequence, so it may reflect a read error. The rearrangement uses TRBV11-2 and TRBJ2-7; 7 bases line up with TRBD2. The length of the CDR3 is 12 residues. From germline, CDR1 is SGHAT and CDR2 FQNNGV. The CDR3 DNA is TGTGCCAGCAGCTTAGAAATGGGACTACCCCTCTTC. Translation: CASSLEMGLPLF.

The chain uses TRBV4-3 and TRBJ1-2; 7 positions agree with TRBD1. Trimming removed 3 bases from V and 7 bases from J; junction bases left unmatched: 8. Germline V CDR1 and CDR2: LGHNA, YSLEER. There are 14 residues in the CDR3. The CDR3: CASSQQGDIRGYTF. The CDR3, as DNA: TGCGCCAGCAGCCAGCAGGGGGACATTCGTGGCTACACCTTC.

The CDR3 reads CATSRDGVAGGRPDTQYF. Here the CDR3 DNA reads TGTGCCACCAGCAGAGATGGGGTGGCGGGGGGGAGGCCAGATACGCAGTATTTT. The V call is TRBV15, the J call TRBJ2-3; 9 bases fit TRBD2. The CDR3 has 18 amino acids. The V segment lost 0 bases and the J segment 4 bases; nucleotides outside the gene matches: 11. CDR1 is LNHNV and CDR2 is YYDKDF in the germline V gene (reference sequence). Looking up the rest from reference TRBV15 and TRBJ2-3 gives the full variable domain: DAMVIQNPRYQVTQFGKPVTLSCSQTLNHNVMYWYQQKSSQAPKLLFHYYDKDFNNEADTPDNFQSRRPNTSFCFLDIRSPGLGDTAMYLCATSRDGVAGGRPDTQYFGPGTRLTVL.

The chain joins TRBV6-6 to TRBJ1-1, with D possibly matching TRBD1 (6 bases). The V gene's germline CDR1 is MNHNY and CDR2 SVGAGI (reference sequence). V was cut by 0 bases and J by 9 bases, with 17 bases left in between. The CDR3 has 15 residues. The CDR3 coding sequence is TGTGCCAGCAGTTACTCGGATTCCTTGGGGGGGCAAGCTTTCTTT. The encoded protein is CASSYSDSLGGQAFF.

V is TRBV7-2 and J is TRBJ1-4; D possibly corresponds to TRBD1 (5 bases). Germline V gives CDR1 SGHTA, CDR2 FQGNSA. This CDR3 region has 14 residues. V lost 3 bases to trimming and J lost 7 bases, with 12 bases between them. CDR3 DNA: TGTGCCAGCAGCTTGGGTCGGGGGGGTGAAAAACTGTTTTTT. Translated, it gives CASSLGRGGEKLFF. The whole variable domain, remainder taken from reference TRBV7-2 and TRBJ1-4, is GAGVSQSPSNKVTEKGKDVELRCDPISGHTALYWYRQSLGQGLEFLIYFQGNSAPDKSGLPSDRFSAERTGGSVSTLTIQRTQQEDSAVYLCASSLGRGGEKLFFGSGTQLSVL.

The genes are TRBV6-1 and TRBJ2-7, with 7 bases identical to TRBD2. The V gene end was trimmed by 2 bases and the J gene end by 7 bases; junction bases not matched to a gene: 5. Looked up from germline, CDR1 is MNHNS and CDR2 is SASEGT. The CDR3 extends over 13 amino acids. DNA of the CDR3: TGTGCCAGCAGTGAACCTATGGGAGGGGAGCAGTACTTC. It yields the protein CASSEPMGGEQYF.

CDR3 sequence: CASSPGTSFSYGYTF. For the CDR3, the DNA is TGTGCCAGCAGTCCCGGGACATCTTTTTCCTATGGCTACACCTTC. The rearrangement joins TRBV6-5 to TRBJ1-2; a possible D gene is TRBD1 (6 bases). The CDR3 consists of 15 residues. The ends were cut back, 5 bases at V and 4 bases at J, with 17 bases in the middle. Germline CDR1 is MNHEY and CDR2 is SVGAGI.

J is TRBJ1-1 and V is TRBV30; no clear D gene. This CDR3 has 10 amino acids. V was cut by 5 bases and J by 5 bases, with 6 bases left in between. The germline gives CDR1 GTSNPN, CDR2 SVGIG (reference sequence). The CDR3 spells CAWEMTEAFF. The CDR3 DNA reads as TGTGCCTGGGAGATGACTGAAGCTTTCTTT.

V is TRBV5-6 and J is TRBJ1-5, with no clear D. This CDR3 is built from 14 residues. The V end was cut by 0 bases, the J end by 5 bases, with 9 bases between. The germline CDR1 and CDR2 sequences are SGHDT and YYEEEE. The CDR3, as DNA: TGTGCCAGCAGCTTGGCGGTAGTGGATCAGCCCCAGCATTTT. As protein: CASSLAVVDQPQHF.

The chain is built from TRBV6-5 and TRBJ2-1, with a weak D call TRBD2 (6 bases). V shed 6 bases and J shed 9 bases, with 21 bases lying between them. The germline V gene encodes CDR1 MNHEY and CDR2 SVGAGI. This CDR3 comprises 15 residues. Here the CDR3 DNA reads TGTGCCAGCAGGCAAGGGAGGCCCTGGAGCGGTGAGCAGTTCTTC. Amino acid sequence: CASRQGRPWSGEQFF.

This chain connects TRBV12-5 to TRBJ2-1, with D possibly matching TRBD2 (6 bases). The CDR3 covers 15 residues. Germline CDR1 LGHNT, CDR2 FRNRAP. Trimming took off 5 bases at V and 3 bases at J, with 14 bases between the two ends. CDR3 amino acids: CASGPGGPYYNEQFF. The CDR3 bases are TGTGCTAGTGGTCCCGGGGGACCCTACTACAATGAGCAGTTCTTC.